This entry lists 14 T cell receptor beta chains sequenced from one sample in a study of CD8 T cells in ankylosing spondylitis. TCRdb reanalysed the 5' RACE reads using MiXCR and keeps one entry per CDR3 protein. Altogether tens of thousands of distinct CDR3 sequences are present, roughly 27% being singletons, with the ten largest covering 45% to 65%. The sample was blood, either unsorted or a sorted T cell fraction (not recorded which). Receptors originate from a male donor with ankylosing spondylitis or in good health (not recorded which).

The CDR3: CASSPSPRLQETQYF. As DNA, the CDR3 is TGCGCCAGCAGTCCCAGTCCCAGGCTACAAGAGACCCAGTACTTC. This rearrangement joins TRBV5-1 to TRBJ2-5; D is unclear. Trimming took 5 bases from V and 2 from J, leaving 16 bases between them. The CDR3 length is 15 residues. Per the germline V gene, CDR1 is SGHRS and CDR2 is YFSETQ.

This clonotype was observed a few times. The chain employs TRBV11-2 and TRBJ1-3; D is ambiguous. The germline CDR1 and CDR2 sequences are SGHAT and FQNNGV. V was cut by 5 bases and J by 0 bases, with 11 bases left in between. The CDR3 has 15 residues. This CDR3 is CASSPIQISGNTIYF. CDR3 nucleotides: TGTGCCAGCAGCCCCATCCAGATCTCTGGAAACACCATATATTTT. Filled out from reference TRBV11-2 and TRBJ1-3, the complete variable domain reads EAGVAQSPRYKIIEKRQSVAFWCNPISGHATLYWYQQILGQGPKLLIQFQNNGVVDDSQLPKDRFSAERLKGVDSTLKIQPAKLEDSAVYLCASSPIQISGNTIYFGEGSWLTVV.

This chain uses TRBV10-3 with TRBJ2-5, with D unresolved. Trimming pared 3 bases from V and 3 bases from J, leaving 5 bases between. Germline lookup yields CDR1 ENHRY and CDR2 SYGVKD. This CDR3 spans 12 amino acids. In nucleotides, the CDR3 is TGTGCCATCAGTGATGCTGAAGAGACCCAGTACTTC. This encodes CAISDAEETQYF.

This clonotype was detected a few times. This rearrangement joins TRBV27 to TRBJ2-2; D gene unclear. The CDR3 length is 15 residues. Per the germline V gene, CDR1 is MNHEY and CDR2 is SMNVEV (reference sequence). Trimming took 6 bases from V and 0 from J, leaving 11 bases between them. CDR3 in amino acids: CASRRAVSNTGELFF. The CDR3 nucleotides are TGTGCCAGCAGAAGAGCCGTCTCGAACACCGGGGAGCTGTTTTTT.

This clonotype appeared a few times. In DNA form, the CDR3 reads TGCGCCAGCAGCTTGACGGGGGCAGGGGATGAAAAACTGTTTTTT. Its protein is CASSLTGAGDEKLFF. The rearrangement links TRBV5-1 to TRBJ1-4; a possible D gene is TRBD1 (6 bases). CDR3 length equals 15 residues. Germline-derived CDR1 and CDR2 are SGHRS and YFSETQ. Trimming left V 1 base short and J 6 bases short, with 13 bases between.

This clonotype was picked up one time. The J gene is TRBJ1-4, the V gene TRBV20-1, with D tentatively TRBD1 (6 bases). V lost 3 bases and J 8 bases, leaving 22 bases between the germline ends. The CDR3 runs 16 residues. Germline CDR1 and CDR2: DFQATT and SNEGSKA (reference sequence). CDR3 bases: TGCAGTGCTAGTTTCGATATCGGGGGGGCGGTAGAAAAACTGTTTTTT. It translates to CSASFDIGGAVEKLFF.

This chain connects TRBV6-5 to TRBJ1-1; 7 bases align to TRBD1. CDR1 is MNHEY, CDR2 SVGAGI, per germline. CDR3 length: 16 residues. After removal of 0 bases from V and 6 bases from J, the junction contained 10 bases not matched to a gene. The CDR3 coding sequence is TGTGCCAGCAGTTACTCTTACGCGGTCCAGGGGGCTGAAGCTTTCTTT. It codes for CASSYSYAVQGAEAFF.

The V and J genes are TRBV6-1 and TRBJ2-7; 8 bases agree with TRBD2. Trimming removed 6 bases from V and 2 bases from J; junction bases left unmatched: 12. There are 16 residues in the CDR3. From germline, CDR1 is MNHNS and CDR2 SASEGT. The CDR3 protein is CASRDPQGTRAYEQYF. The CDR3 DNA follows: TGTGCCAGCAGAGACCCCCAGGGGACTAGAGCCTACGAGCAGTACTTC.

The CDR3: CASRTDRDYTGELFF. CDR3 bases: TGTGCCAGCAGGACGGACAGGGACTACACCGGGGAGCTGTTTTTT. The chain combines TRBV6-1 with TRBJ2-2; 8 nucleotides agree with TRBD1. With 6 bases clipped from V and 3 bases from J, the junction kept 6 bases outside the gene matches. This CDR3 spans 15 amino acids. Germline assignment: CDR1 MNHNS and CDR2 SASEGT.

The chain uses TRBV28 and TRBJ2-1, with 9 bases identical to TRBD1. This CDR3 is built from 15 residues. Germline V gene lookup returns CDR1 MDHEN and CDR2 SYDVKM. V was pared by 6 bases and J by 5 bases, with 8 bases of the junction left unmatched. CDR3 sequence (DNA): TGTGCCAGCAGGACACCCGGGACAGGGAACAATGAGCAGTTCTTC. This codes for CASRTPGTGNNEQFF.

Only a few counts were recorded for this clonotype. DNA of the CDR3: TGTGCCAGCTCACCGGACAGTCAAGAGACCCAGTACTTC. Amino acids: CASSPDSQETQYF. The chain uses TRBV18 and TRBJ2-5, with a weak D call TRBD1 (6 bases). There are 13 residues in the CDR3. Trimming pared 3 bases from V and 2 bases from J, leaving 7 bases between. From germline, CDR1 is KGHSH and CDR2 LQKENI.

V and J are TRBV25-1 and TRBJ1-5; 8 bases agree with TRBD1. Germline CDR1 MGHDK, CDR2 SYGVNS. The CDR3 sequence is 16 residues long. V lost 2 bases to trimming and J lost 6 bases; unmatched junction nucleotides: 9. CDR3 amino acids: CASSEGGRGRVQPQHF. In nucleotides, the CDR3 is TGTGCCAGCAGTGAAGGGGGCAGGGGGCGAGTTCAGCCCCAGCATTTT.

The chain combines TRBV27 with TRBJ2-7, with D possibly matching TRBD2 (5 bases). The CDR3 extends over 14 amino acids. The V end lost 5 bases, the J end lost 6 bases, and 17 bases lay between the germline ends. The germline V gene encodes CDR1 MNHEY and CDR2 SMNVEV (reference sequence). The DNA for the CDR3 is TGTGCCAGCAGTCTTGGCCTAGCCCGTGGCGAGCAGTACTTC. Its protein product is CASSLGLARGEQYF.

This clonotype was found once. The chain recombines TRBV7-9 with TRBJ2-1; D unresolved. The CDR3 spans 14 residues. V gave up 5 bases and J gave up 4 bases, with 12 bases separating them. Germline CDR1 is SEHNR and CDR2 is FQNEAQ (reference sequence). CDR3 loop: CASSPSTRYNEQFF. The CDR3 DNA is TGTGCCAGCAGCCCTTCGACCCGATACAATGAGCAGTTCTTC.